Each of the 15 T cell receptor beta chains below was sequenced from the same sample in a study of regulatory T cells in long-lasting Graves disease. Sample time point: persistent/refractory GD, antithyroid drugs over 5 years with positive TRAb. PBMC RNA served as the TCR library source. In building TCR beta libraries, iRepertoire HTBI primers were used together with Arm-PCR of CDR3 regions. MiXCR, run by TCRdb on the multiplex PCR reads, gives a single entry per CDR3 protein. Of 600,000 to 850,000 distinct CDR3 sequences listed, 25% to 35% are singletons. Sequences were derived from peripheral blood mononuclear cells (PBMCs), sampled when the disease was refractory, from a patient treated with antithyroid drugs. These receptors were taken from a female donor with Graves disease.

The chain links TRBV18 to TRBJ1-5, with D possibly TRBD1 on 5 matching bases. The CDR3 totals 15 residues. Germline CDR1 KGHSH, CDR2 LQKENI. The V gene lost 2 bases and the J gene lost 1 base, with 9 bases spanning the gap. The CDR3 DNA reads TGTGCCAGCTCACCAGACAGCTTCAGCAATCAGCCCCAGCATTTT. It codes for CASSPDSFSNQPQHF.

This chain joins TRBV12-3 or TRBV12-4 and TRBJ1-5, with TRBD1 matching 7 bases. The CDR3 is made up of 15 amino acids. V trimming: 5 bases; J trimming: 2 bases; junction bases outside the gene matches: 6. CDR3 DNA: TGTGCCAGCAGTAACAGGGGATCCGGCAATCAGCCCCAGCATTTT. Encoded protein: CASSNRGSGNQPQHF.

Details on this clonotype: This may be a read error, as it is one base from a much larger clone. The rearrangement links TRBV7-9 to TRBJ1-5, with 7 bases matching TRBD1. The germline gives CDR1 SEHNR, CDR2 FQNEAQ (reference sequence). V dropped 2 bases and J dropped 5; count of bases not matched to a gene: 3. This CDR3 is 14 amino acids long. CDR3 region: CASSLTGEDQPQHF. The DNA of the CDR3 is TGTGCCAGCAGCTTAACAGGGGAAGATCAGCCCCAGCATTTT. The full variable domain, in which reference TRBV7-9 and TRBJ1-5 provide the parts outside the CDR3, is DTGVSQNPRHKITKRGQNVTFRCDPISEHNRLYWYRQTLGQGPEFLTYFQNEAQLEKSRLLSDRFSAERPKGSFSTLEIQRTEQGDSAMYLCASSLTGEDQPQHFGDGTRLSIL.

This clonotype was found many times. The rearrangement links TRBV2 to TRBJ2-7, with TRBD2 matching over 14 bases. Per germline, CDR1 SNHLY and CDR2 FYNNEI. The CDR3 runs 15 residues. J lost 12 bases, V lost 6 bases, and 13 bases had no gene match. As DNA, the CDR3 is TGTGCCAGCAGGGACTCGACTAGCGGGAGGGCTGATCCGTACTTC. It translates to CASRDSTSGRADPYF.

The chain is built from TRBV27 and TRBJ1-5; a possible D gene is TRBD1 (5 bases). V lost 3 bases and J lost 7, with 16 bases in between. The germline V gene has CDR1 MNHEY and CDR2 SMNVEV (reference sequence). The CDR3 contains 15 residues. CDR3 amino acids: CASSFLGGRRQPQHF. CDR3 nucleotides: TGTGCCAGCAGTTTCCTCGGGGGGAGGAGGCAGCCCCAGCATTTT.

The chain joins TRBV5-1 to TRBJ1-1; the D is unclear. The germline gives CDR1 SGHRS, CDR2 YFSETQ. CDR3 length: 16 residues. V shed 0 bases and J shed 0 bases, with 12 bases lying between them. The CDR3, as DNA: TGCGCCAGCAGCTTGGGACCGGGAGATGTGAACACTGAAGCTTTCTTT. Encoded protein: CASSLGPGDVNTEAFF. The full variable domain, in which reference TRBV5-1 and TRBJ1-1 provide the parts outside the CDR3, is KAGVTQTPRYLIKTRGQQVTLSCSPISGHRSVSWYQQTPGQGLQFLFEYFSETQRNKGNFPGRFSGRQFSNSRSEMNVSTLELGDSALYLCASSLGPGDVNTEAFFGQGTRLTVV.

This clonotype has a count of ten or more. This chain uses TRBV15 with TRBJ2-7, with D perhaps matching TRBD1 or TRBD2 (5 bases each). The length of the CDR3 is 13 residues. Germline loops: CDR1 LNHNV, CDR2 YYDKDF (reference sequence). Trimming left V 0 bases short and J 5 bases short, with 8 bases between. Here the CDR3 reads CATSRDRGDEQYF. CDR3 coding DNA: TGTGCCACCAGCAGAGATCGAGGGGACGAGCAGTACTTC.

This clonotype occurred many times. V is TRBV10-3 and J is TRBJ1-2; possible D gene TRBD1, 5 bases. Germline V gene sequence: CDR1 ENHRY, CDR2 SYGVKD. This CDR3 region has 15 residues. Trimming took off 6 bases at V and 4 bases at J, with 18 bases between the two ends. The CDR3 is CAIRPSAGGAYGYTF. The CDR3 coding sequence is TGTGCCATCAGACCTTCAGCGGGAGGGGCCTATGGCTACACCTTC.

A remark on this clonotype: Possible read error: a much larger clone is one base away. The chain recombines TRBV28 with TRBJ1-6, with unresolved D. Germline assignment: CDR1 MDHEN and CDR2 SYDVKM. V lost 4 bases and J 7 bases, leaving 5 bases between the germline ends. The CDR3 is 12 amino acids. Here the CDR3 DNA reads TGTGCCAGCAGTTGTATCAATTCACCCCTCCACTTT. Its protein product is CASSCINSPLHF.

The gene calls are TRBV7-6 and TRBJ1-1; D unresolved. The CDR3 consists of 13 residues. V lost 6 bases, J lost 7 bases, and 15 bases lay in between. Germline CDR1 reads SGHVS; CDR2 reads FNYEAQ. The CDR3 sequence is CASSLTGDGEAFF. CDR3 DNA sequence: TGTGCCAGCAGTCTGACTGGCGACGGTGAAGCTTTCTTT.

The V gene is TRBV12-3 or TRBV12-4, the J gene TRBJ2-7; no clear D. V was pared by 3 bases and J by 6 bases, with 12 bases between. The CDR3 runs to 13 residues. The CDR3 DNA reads TGTGCCAGCAGTTTTCCCCCTCCCTCCGAGCAGTACTTC. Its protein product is CASSFPPPSEQYF.

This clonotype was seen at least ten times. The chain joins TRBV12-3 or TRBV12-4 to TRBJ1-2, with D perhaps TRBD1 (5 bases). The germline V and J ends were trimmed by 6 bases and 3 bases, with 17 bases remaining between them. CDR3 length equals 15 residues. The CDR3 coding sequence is TGTGCCAGCAGGATTTCCGGGACTGCACACTATGGCTACACCTTC. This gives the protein CASRISGTAHYGYTF.

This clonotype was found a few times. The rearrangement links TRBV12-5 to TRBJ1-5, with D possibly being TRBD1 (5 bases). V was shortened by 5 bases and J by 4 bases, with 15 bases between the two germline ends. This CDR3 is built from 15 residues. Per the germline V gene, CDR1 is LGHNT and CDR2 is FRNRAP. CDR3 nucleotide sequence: TGTGCTAGTGGTATTTACCCGCAGGGAAATCAGCCCCAGCATTTT. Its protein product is CASGIYPQGNQPQHF.

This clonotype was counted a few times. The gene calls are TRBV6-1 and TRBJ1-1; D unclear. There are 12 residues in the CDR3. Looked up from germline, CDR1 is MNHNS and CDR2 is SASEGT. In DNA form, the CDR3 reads TGTGCGACGCATCTGGCGAACACTGAAGCTTTCTTT. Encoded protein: CATHLANTEAFF.

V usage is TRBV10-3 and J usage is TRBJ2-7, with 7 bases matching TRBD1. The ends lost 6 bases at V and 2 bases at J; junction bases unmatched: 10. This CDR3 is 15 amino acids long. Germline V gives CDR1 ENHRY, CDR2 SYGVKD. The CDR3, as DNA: TGTGCCATCAGGCTCCCTGGGGACAGAGCCTACGAGCAGTACTTC. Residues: CAIRLPGDRAYEQYF.